This T cell receptor (beta chain) was observed in a study of blood T cell repertoires in COVID-19. Study at large: PBMCs, B-cell-depleted T cells, or T cells were the source of the cDNA or gDNA that made up the material.

A few counts support this clone. Per the germline V gene, CDR1 is MNHNS and CDR2 is SASEGT. This CDR3 has 17 residues. The V and J ends lost 1 base and 0 bases respectively, with 13 bases between them. As processed by the authors: Amplification of reference gene primers was used by the study to estimate nucleated cell counts. Using immunoSEQ multiplex PCR, the repertoire was profiled, and TCRdb retains in-frame clones only, with some absent. Clone size and V and J calls were adopted from that table, with D and trimming inferred from the DNA. The profile shows 130,000 to 150,000 clones, less than 90% of them singletons. Adults between roughly 18 and 89 years of age took part from 24 US areas. Cohort placement rested on clinical history that participants reported themselves.

V is TRBV6-1 and J is TRBJ1-5; the D gene is possibly TRBD1 (5 bases). This sequence originates from a woman in her fifties or sixties who had been exposed to COVID-19. Sequencing input: PBMCs or T cells enriched from blood (not recorded which). CDR3: CASSEGAGILSNQPQHF. The CDR3 nucleotides are TGTGCCAGCAGTGAAGGGGCAGGGATCCTTAGCAATCAGCCCCAGCATTTT.